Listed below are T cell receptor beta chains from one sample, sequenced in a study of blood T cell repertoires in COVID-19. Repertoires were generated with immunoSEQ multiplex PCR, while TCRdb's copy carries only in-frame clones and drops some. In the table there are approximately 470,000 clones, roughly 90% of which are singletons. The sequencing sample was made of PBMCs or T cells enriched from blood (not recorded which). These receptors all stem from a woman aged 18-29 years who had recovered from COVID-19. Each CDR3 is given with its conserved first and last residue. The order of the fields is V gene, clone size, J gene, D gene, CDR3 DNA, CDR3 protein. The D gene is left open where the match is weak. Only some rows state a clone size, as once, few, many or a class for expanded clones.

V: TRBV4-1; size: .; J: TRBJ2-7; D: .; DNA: TGCGCCAGCAGCCTCACCATGGGCGGGACGGGCTCTAGCTCCTACGAGCAGTACTTC; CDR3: CASSLTMGGTGSSSYEQYF
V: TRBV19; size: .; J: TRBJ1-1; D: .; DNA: TGTGCCAGTAGTACTAACTTGCAGGACACTGAAGCTTTCTTT; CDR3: CASSTNLQDTEAFF
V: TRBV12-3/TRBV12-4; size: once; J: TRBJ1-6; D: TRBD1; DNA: TGTGCCAGCACCCTACAGGGGAGGTCACCCCTCCACTTT; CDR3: CASTLQGRSPLHF
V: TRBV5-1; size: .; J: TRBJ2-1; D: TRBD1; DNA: TGCGCCAGCAGAGGGACAGGGGGTTTTAACAATGAGCAGTTCTTC; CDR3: CASRGTGGFNNEQFF
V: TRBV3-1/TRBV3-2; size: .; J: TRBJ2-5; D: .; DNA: TGTGCCAGCAGCCGCGATGGGACCCAGTACTTC; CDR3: CASSRDGTQYF
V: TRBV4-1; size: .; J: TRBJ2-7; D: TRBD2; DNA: TGCGCCAGCAGCCAAGGGGGGGGACTAGGTTTCTACGAGCAGTACTTC; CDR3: CASSQGGGLGFYEQYF
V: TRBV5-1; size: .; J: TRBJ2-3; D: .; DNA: TGCGCCAGCAGCTTGGATCCCGGGGGGCAAGGAGATACGCAGTATTTT; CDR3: CASSLDPGGQGDTQYF
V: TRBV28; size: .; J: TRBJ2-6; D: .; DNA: TGTGCCAGCACGACACATTCCGGGGCCAACGTCCTGACTTTC; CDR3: CASTTHSGANVLTF
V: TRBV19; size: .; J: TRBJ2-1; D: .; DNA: TGTGCCTCATCAGAGGGCAGCAACAATGAGCAGTTCTTC; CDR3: CASSEGSNNEQFF
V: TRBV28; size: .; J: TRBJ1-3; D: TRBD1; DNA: TGTGCCAGCACTATAGGGGGCCAGAGTTCTGGAAACACCATATATTTT; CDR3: CASTIGGQSSGNTIYF
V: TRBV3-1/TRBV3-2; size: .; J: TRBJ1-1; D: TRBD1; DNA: TGTGCCAGCAGCCCTCCTACAGGGGGGGTTGCTTTCTTT; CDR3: CASSPPTGGVAFF
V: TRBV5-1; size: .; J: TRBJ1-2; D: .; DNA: TGCGCCAGCAGCCCCCTAGAGGCAGAGGATGGCTACACCTTC; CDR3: CASSPLEAEDGYTF
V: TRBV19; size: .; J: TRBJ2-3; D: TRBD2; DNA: TGTGCCAGTAGCCGGACTAGCAGATCAGATACGCAGTATTTT; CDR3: CASSRTSRSDTQYF
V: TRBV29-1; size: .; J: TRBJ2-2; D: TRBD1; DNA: TGCAGCGTCAGACGGCCGGGACAGGGCTTCGCCGGGGAGCTGTTTTTT; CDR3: CSVRRPGQGFAGELFF
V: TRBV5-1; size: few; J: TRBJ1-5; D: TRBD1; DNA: TGCGCCAGCAGTCCCGGAGAGGGGGCAGGTCAGCCCCAGCATTTT; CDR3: CASSPGEGAGQPQHF
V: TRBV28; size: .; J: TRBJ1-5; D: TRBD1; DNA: TGTGCCAGCAGTGGAAACAGGGGAAATCAGCCCCAGCATTTT; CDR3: CASSGNRGNQPQHF
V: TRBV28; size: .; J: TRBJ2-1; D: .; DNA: TGTGCCAGCAGTTTATCAGGGAGGAGGCAGTTCTTC; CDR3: CASSLSGRRQFF
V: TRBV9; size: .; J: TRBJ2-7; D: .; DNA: TGTGCCAGCAGCCCCGGGAGAAGGGGCGAGCAGTACTTC; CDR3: CASSPGRRGEQYF
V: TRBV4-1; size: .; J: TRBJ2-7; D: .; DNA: TGCGCCAGCAGCCGGTCGGACACCCTCTCCTACGAGCAGTACTTC; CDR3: CASSRSDTLSYEQYF
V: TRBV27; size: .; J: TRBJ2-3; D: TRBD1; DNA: TGTGCCAGCAGTCGAACGGGACAGACATTGCAGTATTTT; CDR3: CASSRTGQTLQYF
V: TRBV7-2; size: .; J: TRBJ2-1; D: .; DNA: TGTGCCAGCAGCTTAGAGCGGCCGGTTAACTACAATGAGCAGTTCTTC; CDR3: CASSLERPVNYNEQFF
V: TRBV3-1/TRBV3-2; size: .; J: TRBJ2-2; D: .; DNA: TGTGCCAGCAGCCCCGCCGGCGCAGGGGCCGGGGAGCTGTTTTTT; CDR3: CASSPAGAGAGELFF
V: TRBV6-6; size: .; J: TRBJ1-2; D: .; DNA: TGTGCCAGCAGCTCATGGGGAGTGGATGGCTACACCTTC; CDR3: CASSSWGVDGYTF
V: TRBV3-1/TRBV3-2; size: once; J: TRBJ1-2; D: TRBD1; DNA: TGTGCCAGCAGCCGGGGACAGCTTAACTATGGCTACACCTTC; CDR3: CASSRGQLNYGYTF
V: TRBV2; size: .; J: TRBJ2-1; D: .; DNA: TGTGCCAGCAGTGAGCAACAGGCCTCCAATGAGCAGTTCTTC; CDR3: CASSEQQASNEQFF
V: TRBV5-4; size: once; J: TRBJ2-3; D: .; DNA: TGTGCCAGCAGCTTGGCCCCAGGGGCCTACACAGATACGCAGTATTTT; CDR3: CASSLAPGAYTDTQYF
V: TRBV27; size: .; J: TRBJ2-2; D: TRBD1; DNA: TGTGCCAGCAGTACCCCAAGGACAGGGAATACCGGGGAGCTGTTTTTT; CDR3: CASSTPRTGNTGELFF
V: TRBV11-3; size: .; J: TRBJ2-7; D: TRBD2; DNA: TGTGCCAGCAGCCGACGGGCGGGGGTAAGGGAGCAGTACTTC; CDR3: CASSRRAGVREQYF
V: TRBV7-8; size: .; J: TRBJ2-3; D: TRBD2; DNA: TGTGCCAGCAGCCCCTCGGGGGCGGGGGGGTCCACAGATACGCAGTATTTT; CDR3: CASSPSGAGGSTDTQYF
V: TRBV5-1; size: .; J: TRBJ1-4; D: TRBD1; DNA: TGCGCCAGCGGCGACCCCGGGACAGGGGATGAAAAACTGTTTTTT; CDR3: CASGDPGTGDEKLFF
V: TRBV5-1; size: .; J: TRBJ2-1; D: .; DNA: TGCGCCAGCAGCCTACTAGCAGAGCAGTTCTTC; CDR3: CASSLLAEQFF
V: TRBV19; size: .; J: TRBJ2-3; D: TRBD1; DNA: TGTGCCACCGGACAGGACAGAGGGGAGAGGGATACGCAGTATTTT; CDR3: CATGQDRGERDTQYF
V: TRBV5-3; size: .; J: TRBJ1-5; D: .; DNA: TGTGCCAGAAGCTTCGGCGGACTCGATAGCAATCAGCCCCAGCATTTT; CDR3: CARSFGGLDSNQPQHF
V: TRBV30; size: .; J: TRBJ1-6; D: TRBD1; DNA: TGTGCCTGGACCCCGGGACAGGGTTATTCACCCCTCCACTTT; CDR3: CAWTPGQGYSPLHF
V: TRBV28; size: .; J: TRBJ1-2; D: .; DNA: TGTGCCAGCACACCCCCGAAGGGGAACTATGGCTACACCTTC; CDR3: CASTPPKGNYGYTF
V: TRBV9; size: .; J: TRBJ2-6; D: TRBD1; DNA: TGTGCCAGCAGCATCGGGACAGGGGGGTATTCTGCTGGGGCCAACGTCCTGACTTTC; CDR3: CASSIGTGGYSAGANVLTF
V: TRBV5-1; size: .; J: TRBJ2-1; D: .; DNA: TGCGCCAGCAGCTTACAGGGCAGCTCCTACAATGAGCAGTTCTTC; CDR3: CASSLQGSSYNEQFF
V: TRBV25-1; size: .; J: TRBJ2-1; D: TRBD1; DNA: TGTGCCAGCAGGGTCGCCAGGGGGTATGAGCAGTTCTTC; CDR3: CASRVARGYEQFF
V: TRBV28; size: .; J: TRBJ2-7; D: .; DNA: TGTGCCAGCAGTTTAAAACTCGGCTACGAGCAGTACTTC; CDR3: CASSLKLGYEQYF
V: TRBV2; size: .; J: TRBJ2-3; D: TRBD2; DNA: TGTGCCAGCAGGACTAGCGGGGGGGCAGATACGCAGTATTTT; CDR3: CASRTSGGADTQYF
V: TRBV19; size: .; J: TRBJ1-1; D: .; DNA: TGTGCCAGTAGTTTCCAGGGGAACACTGAAGCTTTCTTT; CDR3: CASSFQGNTEAFF
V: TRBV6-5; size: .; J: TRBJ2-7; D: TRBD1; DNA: TGTGCCAGCAGTTACGGACAGGGGGGGGAGCAGTACTTC; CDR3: CASSYGQGGEQYF
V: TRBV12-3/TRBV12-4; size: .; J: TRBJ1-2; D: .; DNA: TGTGCCAGCAGTTTACAGGGCTATGGCTACACCTTC; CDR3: CASSLQGYGYTF
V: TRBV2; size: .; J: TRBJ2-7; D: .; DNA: TGTGCCAGCACCCTTCGGACAGACTCCTACGAGCAGTACTTC; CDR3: CASTLRTDSYEQYF
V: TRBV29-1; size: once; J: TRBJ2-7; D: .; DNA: TGCAGCGTTTCACTGCCCTCCTACGAGCAGTACTTC; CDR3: CSVSLPSYEQYF
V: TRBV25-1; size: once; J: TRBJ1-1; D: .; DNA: TGTGCCAGCAGACACCCAGGACTGTTCAACACTGAAGCTTTCTTT; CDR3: CASRHPGLFNTEAFF